The 12 T cell receptor beta chains given below trace back to one sample, sequenced in a study of cytomegalovirus exposure and HLA in healthy donors. Primers included in the PCR were 60 Vbeta and 13 Jbeta primers. TCRdb keeps only in-frame clones here, not all; method: immunoSEQ multiplex PCR. The profile covers 150,000 to 200,000 clones, with 84% appearing a single time and 0.26% taken by the ten largest. Sequenced: PBMCs. These receptors all come from a boy aged 5-17 years in good health and CMV-seronegative.

This sequence joins TRBV29-1 and TRBJ1-1, with 8 nucleotides matching TRBD1. CDR3 size: 14 residues. Trimming took 4 bases from V and 4 from J; bases not matched to a gene: 8. Germline CDR1 SQVTM, CDR2 ANQGSEA. The CDR3 is CSVARGRMVTEAFF. Written as DNA, the CDR3 is TGCAGCGTTGCCAGGGGGCGAATGGTCACTGAAGCTTTCTTT.

This clone was observed once. The genes are TRBV4-1 and TRBJ2-6; 12 nucleotides match TRBD2. J was trimmed by 0 bases and V by 3 bases; bases with no gene match: 6. CDR1 is MGHRA and CDR2 is YSYEKL in the germline V gene. This CDR3 spans 19 amino acids. The CDR3 is CASSHPLAGGPSGANVLTF. The CDR3 DNA reads as TGCGCCAGCAGCCACCCACTAGCGGGAGGCCCCTCTGGGGCCAACGTCCTGACTTTC.

The V call is TRBV9, the J call TRBJ2-3; 11 bases are shared with TRBD2. The CDR3 runs 16 residues. J lost 2 bases, V lost 5 bases, and 7 bases had no gene match. Germline V CDR1 and CDR2: SGDLS, YYNGEE. CDR3 loop: CASSRLGLAVTDTQYF. CDR3 bases: TGTGCCAGCAGTCGATTGGGACTAGCGGTCACAGATACGCAGTATTTT.

The chain is built from TRBV19 and TRBJ1-4, with unresolved D. This CDR3 contains 14 residues. Trimming took 4 bases from V and 8 from J, leaving 14 bases between them. Germline CDR1 and CDR2: LNHDA and SQIVND (reference sequence). Written as DNA, the CDR3 is TGTGCCAGTAGTAACCGGGGAGGTCGGGAAAAACTGTTTTTT. Encoded protein: CASSNRGGREKLFF.

The chain recombines TRBV19 with TRBJ2-7, with 9 positions matching TRBD1. The CDR3 is made up of 13 amino acids. From germline, CDR1 is LNHDA and CDR2 SQIVND (reference sequence). V gave up 9 bases and J gave up 5 bases; unmatched junction bases: 8. CDR3 sequence (DNA): TGTGCCAGCCGACAGGGGGTATGGGACGAGCAGTACTTC. This encodes CASRQGVWDEQYF. Full variable domain (missing parts from reference TRBV19 and TRBJ2-7): DGGITQSPKYLFRKEGQNVTLSCEQNLNHDAMYWYRQDPGQGLRLIYYSQIVNDFQKGDIAEGYSVSREKKESFPLTVTSAQKNPTAFYLCASRQGVWDEQYFGPGTRLTVT.

This chain connects TRBV27 to TRBJ1-2, with 9 bases matching TRBD1. The J segment lost 8 bases and the V segment lost 5 bases, leaving 6 bases of the junction unmatched. There are 13 residues in the CDR3. Germline CDR1 reads MNHEY; CDR2 reads SMNVEV (reference sequence). As DNA, the CDR3 is TGTGCCAGCAGTACAAACAGGGGGCAAGGCTACACCTTC. It encodes CASSTNRGQGYTF.

This chain connects TRBV5-1 to TRBJ2-7; D unresolved. Germline CDR1 and CDR2: SGHRS and YFSETQ. Trimming shortened V by 0 bases and J by 4 bases, and 8 bases separated the two germline ends. The CDR3 contains 13 residues. This CDR3 reads CASSLAPEYEQYF. The CDR3 nucleotides are TGCGCCAGCAGCTTGGCCCCCGAGTACGAGCAGTACTTC.

This chain connects TRBV11-2 to TRBJ2-3; no reliable D call. V gave up 2 bases and J gave up 0 bases, with 9 bases separating them. This CDR3 is 15 amino acids long. The germline V gene has CDR1 SGHAT and CDR2 FQNNGV. Here the CDR3 DNA reads TGTGCCAGCAGCTTAAATAGCCCTAGCACAGATACGCAGTATTTT. Protein sequence: CASSLNSPSTDTQYF.

The chain combines TRBV4-1 with TRBJ1-2, with 7 bases fitting TRBD1. The junction had 11 bases not matched to a gene; V was cut back by 4 bases and J by 3 bases. Per the germline V gene, CDR1 is MGHRA and CDR2 is YSYEKL. The CDR3 covers 16 residues. CDR3 in amino acids: CASSPQTLGQYYGYTF. The CDR3 DNA reads as TGCGCCAGCAGCCCGCAAACCCTGGGACAGTACTATGGCTACACCTTC.

The chain employs TRBV23-1 and TRBJ2-6; D is uncertain. TRBV23-1 qualifies as an ORF whose function is uncertain. The CDR3 runs 17 residues. V was cut by 0 bases and J by 4 bases, with 13 bases left in between. The CDR3 loop reads CASSQSRYWAGANVLTF. The CDR3, as DNA: TGCGCCAGCAGTCAATCGCGCTATTGGGCCGGGGCCAACGTCCTGACTTTC.

The chain recombines TRBV28 with TRBJ2-3; 8 positions match TRBD1. Looked up from germline, CDR1 is MDHEN and CDR2 is SYDVKM. The CDR3 loop spans 15 amino acids. V lost 5 bases, J lost 2 bases, and 6 bases stayed unmatched. The CDR3, as DNA: TGTGCCAGCAGTCTCAGGACAGGGTACACAGATACGCAGTATTTT. Translation gives CASSLRTGYTDTQYF.

This chain joins TRBV5-1 and TRBJ1-2; possibly TRBD1 for D (6 bases). This CDR3 is 16 amino acids long. Deletions cut 4 bases from V and 5 bases from J, with 21 bases between. Germline assignment: CDR1 SGHRS and CDR2 YFSETQ. The CDR3 region has the DNA TGCGCCAGCAGCGGGGGCGTCCGAATTACCCCTTATGGCTACACCTTC. As protein: CASSGGVRITPYGYTF.